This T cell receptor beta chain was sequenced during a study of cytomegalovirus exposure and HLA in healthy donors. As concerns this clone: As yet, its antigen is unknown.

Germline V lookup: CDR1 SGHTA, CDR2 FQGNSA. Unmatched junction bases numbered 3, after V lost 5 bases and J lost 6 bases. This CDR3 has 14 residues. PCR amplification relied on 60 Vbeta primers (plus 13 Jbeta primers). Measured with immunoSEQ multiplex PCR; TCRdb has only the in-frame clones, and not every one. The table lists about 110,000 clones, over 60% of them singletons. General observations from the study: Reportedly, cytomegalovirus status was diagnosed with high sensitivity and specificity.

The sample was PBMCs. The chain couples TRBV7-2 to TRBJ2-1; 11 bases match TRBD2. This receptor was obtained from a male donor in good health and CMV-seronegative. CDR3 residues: CASSGTSGLNEQFF. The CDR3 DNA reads TGTGCCAGCAGCGGGACTAGCGGACTCAATGAGCAGTTCTTC.